The T cell receptor (beta chain) described here comes from a study of T cell responses to AZD1222 COVID-19 vaccine. From germline, CDR1 is SGHAT and CDR2 FQNNGV. CDR3 length: 15 amino acids. Trimming stripped 5 bases from V and 2 bases from J, with 14 bases between. Study observations and caveats: The sample set comprised mostly white British donors with more females, and clonal diversity was possibly underestimated.

The protocol was immunoSEQ multiplex PCR, while the TCRdb copy is restricted to in-frame clones and leaves out a portion. The repertoire holds approximately 200,000 clones, with approximately 94% as singletons. Comments on this clone: Antigen unknown.

V gene TRBV11-2 combines with J gene TRBJ2-3, with D tentatively TRBD2 (5 bases). The sequenced sample was peripheral blood, obtained 28 days after the second dose of the MenACWY control vaccine. This TCR was sampled from an adult who received the MenACWY meningococcal vaccine as a control. The CDR3 loop reads CASSTVGRNTDTQYF. The DNA of the CDR3 is TGTGCCAGCAGCACAGTAGGGAGAAACACAGATACGCAGTATTTT.